Below, 21 T cell receptor beta chains from the same sample are listed, as sequenced in a study of tumor and adjacent non-tumor tissue in lung cancer (dated by TCRdb to the late 2010s). RNA was isolated from bulk, unsorted tissue, and RNA quality was assessed with a NanoDrop ND-1000 and an Agilent 2100. The library relied on multiplex PCR. Instrument used: Illumina HiSeq 2500. TCRbeta libraries were constructed through three rounds of nested PCR with primers (Table S4) according to protocols modified from ARM-PCR. TCRdb itself trimmed the public reads at Q25 with fastp, ran MiXCR and retained productive beta chains. Rows are combined by CDR3 protein, so each entry shows the most common genes and DNA. The sample includes tens of thousands of distinct CDR3 sequences, with 55% to 75% observed a single time. Jointly, the top ten make up about 19% of the sample. The source material was lung tumor tissue. All receptors come from a man aged 50 to 60 with non-small cell lung cancer.

On this clonotype: At one of its ends the junction is not consistent with the germline gene, which may arise from a read error. The rearrangement links TRBV12-5 to TRBJ1-5, with TRBD1 identical over 12 bases. This CDR3 has 18 amino acids. Germline-derived CDR1 and CDR2 are LGHNT and FRNRAP. In nucleotides, the CDR3 is TGTGCTAGTGATCACGATGGGGGACAGGGGGCAAGCAATCAGCCCAAGCATTTT. Its protein product is CASDHDGGQGASNQPKHF.

With regard to this clonotype: A much bigger clone sits one base away, suggesting this may be a read error. The chain employs TRBV20-1 and TRBJ2-7; 7 bases are a match to TRBD1. The V gene's germline CDR1 is DFQATT and CDR2 SNEGSKA (reference sequence). The CDR3 runs 13 residues. CDR3 region: CNARQGVSYEQYF. The CDR3 coding sequence is TGCAATGCAAGGCAGGGGGTCTCCTACGAGCAGTACTTC.

With respect to this clonotype: Likely a read error: the CDR3 ends without its conserved phenylalanine or tryptophan. Because the CDR3's place on the DNA is in doubt, the DNA is left out and the CDR3 is given as listed by TCRdb. The chain's CDR3 is CASREKSGFLYGHTL. This rearrangement joins TRBV6-1 to TRBJ1-2. Per the germline V gene, CDR1 is MNHNS and CDR2 is SASEGT. Inclusive of both ends, the CDR3 amounts to 15 amino acids.

Details on this clonotype: Possible read error: a much larger clone is one base away. The genes are TRBV12-3 or TRBV12-4 and TRBJ1-5; weak D call: TRBD1 (6 bases). Trimming removed 5 bases at V and 11 bases at J, with 16 bases between. The CDR3 runs 13 residues. The CDR3 region is CASSMTYGQSQHF. Written as DNA, the CDR3 is TGTGCCAGCAGTATGACCTACGGACAGTCCCAGCATTTT.

V and J are TRBV18 and TRBJ1-1; D may be TRBD1 (6 bases). CDR1 KGHSH and CDR2 LQKENI come from the germline V gene. This CDR3 contains 14 residues. V was cut by 5 bases and J by 0 bases, with 10 bases left in between. The CDR3 spells CASSMDSLNTEAFF. The CDR3 nucleotides read TGTGCCAGCTCAATGGACAGTTTGAACACTGAAGCTTTCTTT.

In regard to this clonotype: This may be a read error, as it is one base from a much larger clone. The CDR3 loop is CASSDERVAAYEQYF. The CDR3 bases are TGTGCCAGCAGTGATGAGCGGGTGGCAGCCTACGAGCAGTACTTC. This chain uses TRBV2 with TRBJ2-7; the D gene is possibly TRBD2 (6 bases). This CDR3 contains 15 residues. V lost 3 bases to trimming and J lost 2 bases, with 14 bases between them. Germline CDR1 is SNHLY and CDR2 is FYNNEI.

At least ten counts were recorded for this clonotype. This chain joins TRBV4-2 and TRBJ2-1, with D unresolved. The CDR3 is made up of 12 amino acids. Per germline, CDR1 LGHNA and CDR2 YNFKEQ. V lost 0 bases to trimming and J lost 9 bases, with 6 bases between them. For the CDR3, the DNA is TGTGCCAGCAGCCAAGATTACCGTGAGCAGTTCTTC. As protein: CASSQDYREQFF.

Comment on this clonotype: Relative to the germline gene, one junction end is altered; a read error may explain this. V usage is TRBV11-2 and J usage is TRBJ2-7, with a weak D call TRBD1 (6 bases). The CDR3 has 14 amino acids. Germline assignment: CDR1 SGHAT and CDR2 FQNNGV. CDR3 in DNA: TGTGCCACCACAATACAGGGTGCCAGCTACGAGCAATACTTC. It yields the protein CATTIQGASYEQYF.

Details on this clonotype: A read error may account for a junction end that differs from germline. This chain links TRBV11-2 with TRBJ1-1, with TRBD1 matching 7 bases. The CDR3 contains 14 residues. The germline V gene encodes CDR1 SGHAT and CDR2 FQNNGV. CDR3 in amino acids: CTSSFGQVGTEAFF. CDR3 coding DNA: TGTACCAGCAGCTTCGGACAGGTGGGCACTGAAGCCTTCTTT.

As for this clonotype: The junction departs from the called germline gene at one end, perhaps through a read error. The chain joins TRBV11-2 to TRBJ2-2; a possible D gene is TRBD2 (6 bases). CDR3 size: 15 residues. In germline, CDR1 is SGHAT, CDR2 FQNNGV. As DNA, the CDR3 is TGTGCCAGCAACAGTCAACTATGGGAGGCCGGGGAGCTGTCTTTT. Translated, it gives CASNSQLWEAGELSF.

The chain is built from TRBV5-1 and TRBJ2-1; 7 bases are shared with TRBD1. This CDR3 is 17 amino acids long. The V and J ends lost 4 bases and 0 bases, in that order; junction bases with no gene match: 10. The germline CDR1 and CDR2 sequences are SGHRS and YFSETQ. DNA for the CDR3: TGCGCCAGCAGCCCGACCCTGGACAGGAGCTCCTACAATGAGCAGTTCTTC. The encoded protein is CASSPTLDRSSYNEQFF.

V gene TRBV20-1 combines with J gene TRBJ2-1; D unclear. This CDR3 is 13 amino acids long. V was shortened by 3 bases and J by 6 bases, with 12 bases between the two germline ends. The germline CDR1 and CDR2 sequences are DFQATT and SNEGSKA (reference sequence). The CDR3 spells CSASLAITNEQFF. CDR3 coding DNA: TGCAGTGCTAGTCTCGCAATAACCAATGAGCAGTTCTTC.

Comments on this clonotype: A junction boundary mismatches the germline segment, possibly from a read error. The chain uses TRBV6-5 and TRBJ2-3; D remains unclear. Germline V gene sequence: CDR1 MNHEY, CDR2 SVGAGI. The CDR3 is 15 amino acids. Written as DNA, the CDR3 is TGTGCTAGCAGCCAAGAGCGTGTGAACACATATACGCAGTATTTT. Protein sequence: CASSQERVNTYTQYF.

In its sample, this clonotype was seen once. The CDR3 is CASSPGRTNTEAFF. CDR3 bases: TGTGCCAGCAGTCCCGGCAGGACGAACACTGAAGCTTTCTTT. The genes are TRBV6-5 and TRBJ1-1; D is uncertain. Trimming took 5 bases from V and 1 from J, leaving 11 bases between them. CDR1 is MNHEY and CDR2 is SVGAGI in the germline V gene. The CDR3 loop spans 14 amino acids.

Comment on this clonotype: At one end, the junction sequence differs from germline, possibly due to a read error. This chain links TRBV10-3 with TRBJ2-7, with D possibly being TRBD1 (6 bases). The CDR3 loop spans 13 amino acids. Germline CDR1 ENHRY, CDR2 SYGVKD. The CDR3 sequence is CTIRGGQTCEQYF. The CDR3 bases are TGTACCATCAGGGGCGGCCAAACTTGCGAGCAGTACTTC.

As regards this clonotype: The germline gene is not matched at one end of the junction; a read error may be the cause. This chain links TRBV12-3 or TRBV12-4 with TRBJ1-2, with no clear D. The CDR3 length is 11 residues. CDR3 region: CAGARNYGYTF. In DNA form, the CDR3 reads TGTGCCGGTGCTCGAAACTACGGCTACACCTTC.

This clonotype occurred many times. The chain is built from TRBV11-2 and TRBJ1-2; D remains ambiguous. The CDR3 loop spans 12 amino acids. Germline V lookup: CDR1 SGHAT, CDR2 FQNNGV. Between the trimmed V and J ends, which lost 3 bases and 8 bases, there was a span of 10 bases. As DNA, the CDR3 is TGTGCCAGCAGCTTTACAGACGCGGGCTACACCTTC. Protein: CASSFTDAGYTF. Full variable domain (rest looked up from reference TRBV11-2 and TRBJ1-2): EAGVAQSPRYKIIEKRQSVAFWCNPISGHATLYWYQQILGQGPKLLIQFQNNGVVDDSQLPKDRFSAERLKGVDSTLKIQPAKLEDSAVYLCASSFTDAGYTFGSGTRLTVV.

The chain recombines TRBV15 with TRBJ1-2, with TRBD1 identical over 9 bases. Looked up from germline, CDR1 is LNHNV and CDR2 is YYDKDF (reference sequence). With 4 bases clipped from V and 11 bases from J, the junction kept 5 bases outside the gene matches. CDR3 size: 12 residues. As DNA, the CDR3 is TGTGCCACCAGCATAGGACAGGGGCGTTACACCTTC. It encodes CATSIGQGRYTF.

This clonotype was picked up a small number of times. At one of its ends the junction is not consistent with the germline gene, which may arise from a read error. The chain has TRBV11-1 and TRBJ2-1; possibly TRBD1 or TRBD2 for D (7 bases each). The CDR3 spans 15 residues. From germline, CDR1 is SGHAT and CDR2 FQDESV (reference sequence). CDR3 DNA sequence: TGTGCCAGCAGCCGGCCCACAGGGGACTACGATGAGCAGTTCTTC. This encodes CASSRPTGDYDEQFF. Full variable domain (rest looked up from reference TRBV11-1 and TRBJ2-1): EAEVAQSPRYKITEKSQAVAFWCDPISGHATLYWYRQILGQGPELLVQFQDESVVDDSQLPKDRFSAERLKGVDSTLKIQPAELGDSAMYLCASSRPTGDYDEQFFGPGTRLTVL.

This clonotype has a count of ten or more. The J gene is TRBJ2-7, the V gene TRBV6-1, with D unclear. The V gene lost 2 bases and the J gene lost 4 bases, with 6 bases spanning the gap. The CDR3 loop spans 12 amino acids. Germline values: CDR1 MNHNS, CDR2 SASEGT. The DNA of the CDR3 is TGTGCCAGCAGTGAAAATGAGTACGAGCAGTACTTC. Its translation: CASSENEYEQYF.

Note on this clonotype: The germline gene is not matched at one end of the junction; a read error may be the cause. J is TRBJ2-7 and V is TRBV5-1; a possible D gene is TRBD2 (5 bases). The V gene's germline CDR1 is SGHRS and CDR2 YFSETQ. This CDR3 is 14 amino acids long. DNA of the CDR3: TGCGCCAACAGCCCCGGAGCGACTACCTACGAGCAGTACTTC. Its protein product is CANSPGATTYEQYF.